The next 24 T cell receptor beta chains were all read from a single sample in a study of cytomegalovirus exposure and HLA in healthy donors. The PCR made use of 60 Vbeta and 13 Jbeta primers. Some clones are missing from TCRdb's copy, which holds only in-frame ones; the method was immunoSEQ multiplex PCR. This table has 150,000 to 200,000 clones, roughly 80% appearing once. Sequencing was done on a sample of PBMCs. These TCRs come from a man in his forties or fifties in good health and CMV-seropositive.

The chain carries TRBV11-2 and TRBJ2-3; 8 positions agree with TRBD2. Per germline, CDR1 SGHAT and CDR2 FQNNGV. J gave up 4 bases and V 5 bases, and 17 bases lay outside the gene matches. The CDR3 runs 18 residues. This CDR3 reads CASSPRRGAGGRADTQYF. CDR3 nucleotides: TGTGCCAGCAGCCCCCGGAGGGGGGCGGGAGGTCGGGCAGATACGCAGTATTTT.

The CDR3 sequence is CASRDPGQGYSPLHF. Here the CDR3 DNA reads TGTGCCAGCAGAGACCCGGGACAGGGGTATTCACCCCTCCACTTT. The chain combines TRBV6-5 with TRBJ1-6; 10 positions match TRBD1. The CDR3 is 15 amino acids. Germline V lookup: CDR1 MNHEY, CDR2 SVGAGI. Trimming cost V 6 bases and J 8 bases; bases outside gene matches: 7.

This clone was picked up a small number of times. The chain recombines TRBV6-4 with TRBJ1-3; D may be TRBD1 (6 bases). V lost 4 bases and J 0 bases, leaving 10 bases between the germline ends. The CDR3 has 15 residues. Looked up from germline, CDR1 is MRHNA and CDR2 is SNTAGT. The CDR3 here is CASSGGQYSGNTIYF. CDR3 bases: TGTGCCAGCAGTGGCGGACAGTACTCTGGAAACACCATATATTTT.

The chain has TRBV2 and TRBJ2-5; a possible D gene is TRBD2 (5 bases). The CDR3 sequence is 17 residues long. Per the germline V gene, CDR1 is SNHLY and CDR2 is FYNNEI. With 6 bases removed from V and 0 bases from J, the gap between germline ends came to 20 bases. The CDR3 here is CASRDPPLSGHQETQYF. The CDR3, as DNA: TGTGCCAGCAGGGACCCGCCTTTAAGCGGACACCAAGAGACCCAGTACTTC.

This clone was picked up one time. This chain connects TRBV12-5 to TRBJ2-5, with 10 bases lining up with TRBD2. CDR1 is LGHNT, CDR2 FRNRAP, per germline. With V trimmed by 6 bases and J by 5 bases, 9 bases remained unmatched. This CDR3 is built from 15 residues. The CDR3 region is CASGPGLADGETQYF. In nucleotides, the CDR3 is TGTGCTAGTGGACCAGGACTAGCGGATGGGGAGACCCAGTACTTC.

This chain links TRBV14 with TRBJ1-5, with D perhaps TRBD1 (5 bases). The germline V gene encodes CDR1 SGHDN and CDR2 FVKESK. The CDR3 loop spans 13 amino acids. V was shortened by 4 bases and J by 3 bases, with 7 bases between the two germline ends. This chain's CDR3 is CASSPGYNQPQHF. CDR3 in DNA: TGTGCCAGCAGCCCAGGGTACAATCAGCCCCAGCATTTT.

This sequence joins TRBV9 and TRBJ1-2; 9 nucleotides match TRBD1. Unmatched junction bases numbered 11, after V lost 4 bases and J lost 7 bases. Germline CDR1 SGDLS, CDR2 YYNGEE. The CDR3 loop spans 15 amino acids. DNA of the CDR3: TGTGCCAGCAGCACGCGGGACAGGGCCCTAGGTGGCTACACCTTC. It encodes CASSTRDRALGGYTF.

This clone was recorded once. CDR3 bases: TGTGCCAGCAGTGTGACAGGGGGCGCACACTATGGCTACACCTTC. Amino acids: CASSVTGGAHYGYTF. This chain links TRBV27 with TRBJ1-2; TRBD1 agrees at 10 bases. With V trimmed by 5 bases and J by 3 bases, 6 bases remained unmatched. CDR1 and CDR2 from the germline V gene are MNHEY and SMNVEV (reference sequence). This CDR3 spans 15 amino acids.

J is TRBJ2-7 and V is TRBV2, with D maybe TRBD2 (6 bases). The V end was cut by 5 bases, the J end by 4 bases, with 15 bases between. The CDR3 is 14 amino acids. The germline gives CDR1 SNHLY, CDR2 FYNNEI. The CDR3: CASSSNRGSYEQYF. CDR3 DNA: TGTGCCAGCAGTTCTAATCGGGGGTCGTACGAGCAGTACTTC.

The chain uses TRBV5-1 and TRBJ2-1, with D perhaps matching TRBD2 (5 bases). V was clipped by 1 base and J by 4 bases, with 12 bases between them. This CDR3 has 15 residues. From germline, CDR1 is SGHRS and CDR2 YFSETQ. The CDR3 DNA reads as TGCGCCAGCAGCTTGAGCGGTCTACTTTACAATGAGCAGTTCTTC. This encodes CASSLSGLLYNEQFF.

The chain links TRBV28 to TRBJ1-2; TRBD1 is a possible D gene (5 bases). V was trimmed by 11 bases and J by 8 bases, leaving 18 bases between them. This CDR3 comprises 12 residues. From germline, CDR1 is MDHEN and CDR2 SYDVKM. CDR3 region: CAGRQAGGGYTF. For the CDR3, the DNA is TGTGCCGGGAGGCAAGCGGGGGGAGGCTACACCTTC.

The V call is TRBV4-2, the J call TRBJ2-5, with a tentative D call TRBD2 (6 bases). With 1 base removed from V and 5 bases from J, the gap between germline ends came to 8 bases. The germline gives CDR1 LGHNA, CDR2 YNFKEQ. The CDR3 length is 13 residues. The DNA of the CDR3 is TGTGCCAGCAGCCAAGCGGGAGATGAGACCCAGTACTTC. Translating gives CASSQAGDETQYF.

The chain recombines TRBV6-5 with TRBJ2-1; a weak D match, TRBD1 (6 bases). With 9 bases removed from V and 5 bases from J, the gap between germline ends came to 11 bases. Germline assignment: CDR1 MNHEY and CDR2 SVGAGI. This CDR3 contains 12 residues. The CDR3 nucleotides read TGTGCCAGTAACCGGGACAACAATGAGCAGTTCTTC. It encodes CASNRDNNEQFF.

The chain couples TRBV18 to TRBJ2-7, with a tentative D call TRBD1 (5 bases). The CDR3 loop spans 13 amino acids. In germline, CDR1 is KGHSH, CDR2 LQKENI. The germline V and J ends were trimmed by 2 bases and 5 bases, with 10 bases remaining between them. CDR3 bases: TGTGCCAGCTCACCAAGCAGGGTCCACGAGCAGTACTTC. It yields the protein CASSPSRVHEQYF.

The V gene is TRBV10-3, the J gene TRBJ2-2; no reliable D call. The CDR3 sequence is 13 residues long. Looked up from germline, CDR1 is ENHRY and CDR2 is SYGVKD. V was shortened by 7 bases and J by 0 bases, with 6 bases between the two germline ends. For the CDR3, the DNA is TGTGCCATCACCCAAACGAACACCGGGGAGCTGTTTTTT. It translates to CAITQTNTGELFF.

This chain uses TRBV30 with TRBJ2-2, with a tentative D call TRBD2 (5 bases). Trimming removed 3 bases from V and 0 bases from J, with 11 bases in between. Germline V gene sequence: CDR1 GTSNPN, CDR2 SVGIG (reference sequence). There are 15 residues in the CDR3. CDR3 loop: CAWRGLGANTGELFF. DNA of the CDR3: TGTGCCTGGAGAGGACTGGGCGCGAACACCGGGGAGCTGTTTTTT.

The chain is built from TRBV20-1 and TRBJ2-2; no clear D. The ends were cut back, 3 bases at V and 5 bases at J, with 4 bases in the middle. CDR1 and CDR2 from the germline V gene are DFQATT and SNEGSKA (reference sequence). The CDR3 runs 11 residues. The chain's CDR3 is CSASRTGELFF. The CDR3 bases are TGCAGTGCTAGTCGGACCGGGGAGCTGTTTTTT.

The rearrangement joins TRBV5-4 to TRBJ2-7, with 7 bases aligning to TRBD2. The CDR3 consists of 14 residues. Germline CDR1 and CDR2: SGHNT and YYREEE (reference sequence). Trimming at V came to 0 bases and at J to 2 bases, leaving 2 bases not matched to a gene. CDR3 coding DNA: TGTGCCAGCAGCTTGGGGGGGACTACCTACGAGCAGTACTTC. Translated, it gives CASSLGGTTYEQYF.

The gene calls are TRBV10-3 and TRBJ2-7, with 9 bases identical to TRBD2. The germline gives CDR1 ENHRY, CDR2 SYGVKD. V shed 10 bases, J shed 5 bases, and the junction held 12 bases outside the gene matches. The CDR3 contains 14 residues. DNA of the CDR3: TGTGCCACAACGTCTGCGGGAGGGGGGAACGAGCAGTACTTC. Translating it yields CATTSAGGGNEQYF.

The CDR3 protein is CASSPNRGRAGANVLTF. The DNA for the CDR3 is TGTGCCAGCTCACCGAACAGGGGGCGCGCTGGGGCCAACGTCCTGACTTTC. This rearrangement joins TRBV18 to TRBJ2-6; 9 bases map to TRBD1. With 3 bases clipped from V and 2 bases from J, the junction kept 5 bases outside the gene matches. CDR1 and CDR2 (germline): KGHSH, LQKENI. This CDR3 spans 17 amino acids.

This clone has only one observation. The chain uses TRBV5-1 and TRBJ2-1, with 7 bases aligning to TRBD1. V was clipped by 5 bases and J by 6 bases; unmatched bases: 14. This CDR3 has 16 amino acids. In germline, CDR1 is SGHRS, CDR2 YFSETQ. CDR3 nucleotide sequence: TGCGCCAGCAGGGACCAAAGACAGGGATCTATCAATGAGCAGTTCTTC. It encodes CASRDQRQGSINEQFF.

The gene calls are TRBV14 and TRBJ2-7; D remains unclear. The CDR3 has 12 amino acids. The V gene's germline CDR1 is SGHDN and CDR2 FVKESK. V lost 4 bases to trimming and J lost 1 base, with 5 bases between them. CDR3 in amino acids: CASSPTSYEQYF. CDR3 bases: TGTGCCAGCAGCCCTACTTCCTACGAGCAGTACTTC.

The genes are TRBV4-1 and TRBJ2-5; 7 nucleotides match TRBD1. V dropped 3 bases and J dropped 4; count of bases not matched to a gene: 8. In germline, CDR1 is MGHRA, CDR2 YSYEKL. The CDR3 extends over 15 amino acids. The CDR3 nucleotides are TGCGCCAGCAGCCAGGAAATTTCAGGGGGAGAGACCCAGTACTTC. Protein product: CASSQEISGGETQYF.

This clone has only a few counts. The CDR3 here is CASSLGFLGQGGEQYF. The CDR3 nucleotides read TGCGCCAGCAGCTTGGGTTTTCTGGGACAGGGGGGCGAGCAGTACTTC. V gene TRBV5-1 combines with J gene TRBJ2-7; TRBD1 matches 11 bases. This CDR3 has 16 residues. In germline, CDR1 is SGHRS, CDR2 YFSETQ. V dropped 0 bases and J dropped 6; count of bases not matched to a gene: 8. The variable domain in full, completed from reference TRBV5-1 and TRBJ2-7, reads KAGVTQTPRYLIKTRGQQVTLSCSPISGHRSVSWYQQTPGQGLQFLFEYFSETQRNKGNFPGRFSGRQFSNSRSEMNVSTLELGDSALYLCASSLGFLGQGGEQYFGPGTRLTVT.